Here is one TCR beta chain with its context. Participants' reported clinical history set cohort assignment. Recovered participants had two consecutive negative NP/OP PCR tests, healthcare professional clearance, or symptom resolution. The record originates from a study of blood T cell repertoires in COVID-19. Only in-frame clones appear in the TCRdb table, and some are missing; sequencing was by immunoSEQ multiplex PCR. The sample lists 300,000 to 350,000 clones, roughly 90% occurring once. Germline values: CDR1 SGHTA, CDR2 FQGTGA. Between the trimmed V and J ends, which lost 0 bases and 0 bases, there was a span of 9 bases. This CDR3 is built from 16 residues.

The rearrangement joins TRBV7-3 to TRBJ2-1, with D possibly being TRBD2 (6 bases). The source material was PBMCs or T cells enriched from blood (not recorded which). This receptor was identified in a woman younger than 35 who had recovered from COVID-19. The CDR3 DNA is TGTGCCAGCAGCTTAACGGCCGGGGGCTCCTACAATGAGCAGTTCTTC. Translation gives CASSLTAGGSYNEQFF.